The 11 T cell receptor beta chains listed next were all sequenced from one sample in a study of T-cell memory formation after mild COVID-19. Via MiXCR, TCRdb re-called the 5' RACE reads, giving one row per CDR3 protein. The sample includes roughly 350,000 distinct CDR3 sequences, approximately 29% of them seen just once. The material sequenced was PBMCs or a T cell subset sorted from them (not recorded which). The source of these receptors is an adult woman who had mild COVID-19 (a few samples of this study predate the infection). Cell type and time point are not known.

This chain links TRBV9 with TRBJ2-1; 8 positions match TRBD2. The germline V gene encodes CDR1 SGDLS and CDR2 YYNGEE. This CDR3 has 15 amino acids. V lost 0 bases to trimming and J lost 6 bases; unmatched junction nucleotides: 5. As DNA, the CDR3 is TGTGCCAGCAGCGTAGTCGGAGCGGGAGTCAATGAGCAGTTCTTC. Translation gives CASSVVGAGVNEQFF.

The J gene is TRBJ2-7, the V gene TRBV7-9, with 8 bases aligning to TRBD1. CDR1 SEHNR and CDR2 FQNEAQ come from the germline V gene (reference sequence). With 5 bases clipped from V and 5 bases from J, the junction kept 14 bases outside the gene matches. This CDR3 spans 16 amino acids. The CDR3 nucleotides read TGTGCCAGCAGCCCACCCACGGCAGGGGGCCCTAACGAGCAGTACTTC. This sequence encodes CASSPPTAGGPNEQYF.

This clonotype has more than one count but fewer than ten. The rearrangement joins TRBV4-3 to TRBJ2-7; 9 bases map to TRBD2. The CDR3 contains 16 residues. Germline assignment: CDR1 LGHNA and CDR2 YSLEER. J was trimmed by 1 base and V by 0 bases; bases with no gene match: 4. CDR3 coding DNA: TGCGCCAGCAGCCAAGAAGGGAGCGGGGGGTCCTACGAGCAGTACTTC. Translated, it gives CASSQEGSGGSYEQYF.

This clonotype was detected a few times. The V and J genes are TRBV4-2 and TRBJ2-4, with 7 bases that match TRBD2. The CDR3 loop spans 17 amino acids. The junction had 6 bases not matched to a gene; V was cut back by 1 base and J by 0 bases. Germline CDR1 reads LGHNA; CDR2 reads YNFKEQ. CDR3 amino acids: CASSQVGGDLAKNIQYF. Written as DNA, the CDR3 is TGTGCCAGCAGCCAAGTGGGAGGGGACCTAGCCAAAAACATTCAGTACTTC.

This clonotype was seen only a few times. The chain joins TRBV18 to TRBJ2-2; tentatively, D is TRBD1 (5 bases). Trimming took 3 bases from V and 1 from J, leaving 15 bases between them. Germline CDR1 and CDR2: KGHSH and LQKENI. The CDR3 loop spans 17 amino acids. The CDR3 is CASSPRGSSKNTGELFF. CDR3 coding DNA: TGTGCCAGCTCACCTAGGGGCTCTTCCAAGAACACCGGGGAGCTGTTTTTT.

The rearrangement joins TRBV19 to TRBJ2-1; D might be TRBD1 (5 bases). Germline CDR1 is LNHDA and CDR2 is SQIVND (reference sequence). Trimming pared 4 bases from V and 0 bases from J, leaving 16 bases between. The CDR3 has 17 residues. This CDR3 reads CASSTYLQESSYNEQFF. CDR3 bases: TGTGCCAGTAGTACCTACTTACAGGAGAGCTCCTACAATGAGCAGTTCTTC.

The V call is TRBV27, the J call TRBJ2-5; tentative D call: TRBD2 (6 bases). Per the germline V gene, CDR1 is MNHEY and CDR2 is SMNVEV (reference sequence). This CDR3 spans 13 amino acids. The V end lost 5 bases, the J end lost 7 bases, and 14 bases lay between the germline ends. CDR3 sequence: CASSRVAGGTQYF. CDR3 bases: TGTGCCAGCAGTCGGGTGGCCGGGGGGACCCAGTACTTC.

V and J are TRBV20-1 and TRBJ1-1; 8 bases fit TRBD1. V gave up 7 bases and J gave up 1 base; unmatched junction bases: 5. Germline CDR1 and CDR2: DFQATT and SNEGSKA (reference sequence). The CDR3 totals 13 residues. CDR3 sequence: CSGTGSSNTEAFF. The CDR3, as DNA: TGCAGTGGGACAGGGTCCTCGAACACTGAAGCTTTCTTT.

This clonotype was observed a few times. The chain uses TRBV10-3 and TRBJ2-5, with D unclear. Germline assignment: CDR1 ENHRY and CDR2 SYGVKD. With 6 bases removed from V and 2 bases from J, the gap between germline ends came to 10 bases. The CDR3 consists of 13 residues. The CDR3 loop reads CAISRDKQETQYF. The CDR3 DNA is TGTGCCATCAGCCGAGACAAACAAGAGACCCAGTACTTC.

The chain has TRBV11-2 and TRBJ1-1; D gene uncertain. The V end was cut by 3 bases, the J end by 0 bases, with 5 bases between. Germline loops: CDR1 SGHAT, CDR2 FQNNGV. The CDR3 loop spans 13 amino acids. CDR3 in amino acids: CASSFQMNTEAFF. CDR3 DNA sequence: TGTGCCAGCAGCTTTCAGATGAACACTGAAGCTTTCTTT.

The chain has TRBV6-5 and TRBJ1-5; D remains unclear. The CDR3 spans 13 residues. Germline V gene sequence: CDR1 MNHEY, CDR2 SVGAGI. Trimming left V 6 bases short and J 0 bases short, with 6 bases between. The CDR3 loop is CASSQYSNQPQHF. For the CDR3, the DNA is TGTGCCAGCAGCCAGTATAGCAATCAGCCCCAGCATTTT.